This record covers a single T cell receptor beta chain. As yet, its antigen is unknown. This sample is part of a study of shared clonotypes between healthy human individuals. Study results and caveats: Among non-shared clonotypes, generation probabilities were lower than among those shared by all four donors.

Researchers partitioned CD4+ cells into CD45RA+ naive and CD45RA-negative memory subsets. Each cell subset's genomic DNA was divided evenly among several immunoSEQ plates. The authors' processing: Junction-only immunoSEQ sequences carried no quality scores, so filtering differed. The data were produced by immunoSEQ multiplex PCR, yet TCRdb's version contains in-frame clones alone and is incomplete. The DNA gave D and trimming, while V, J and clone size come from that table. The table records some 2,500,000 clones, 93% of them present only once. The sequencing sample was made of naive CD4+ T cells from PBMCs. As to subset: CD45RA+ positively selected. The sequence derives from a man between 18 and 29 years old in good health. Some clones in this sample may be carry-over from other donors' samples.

CDR3 DNA: TGTGCCAGCAGTGTAACCTCCAGGACAGGGATCCTTGAAGCTTTCTTT. Translation: CASSVTSRTGILEAFF. V gene TRBV28 combines with J gene TRBJ1-1; 8 bases agree with TRBD1. J gave up 7 bases and V 5 bases, and 15 bases lay outside the gene matches. CDR1 and CDR2 (germline): MDHEN, SYDVKM. This CDR3 is built from 16 residues.